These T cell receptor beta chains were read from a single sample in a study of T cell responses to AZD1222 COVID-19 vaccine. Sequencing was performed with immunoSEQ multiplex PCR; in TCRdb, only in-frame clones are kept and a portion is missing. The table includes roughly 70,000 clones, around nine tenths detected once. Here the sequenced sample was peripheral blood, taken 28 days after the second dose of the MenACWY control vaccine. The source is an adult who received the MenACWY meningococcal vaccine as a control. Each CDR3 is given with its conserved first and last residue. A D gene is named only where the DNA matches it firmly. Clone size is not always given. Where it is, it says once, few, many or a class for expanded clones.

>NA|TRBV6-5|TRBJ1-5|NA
CASRRYREGEQPQHF
TGTGCCAGCAGGAGATACAGGGAAGGAGAACAGCCCCAGCATTTT
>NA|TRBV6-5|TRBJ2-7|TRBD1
CASSYSPQGKGEQYF
TGTGCCAGCAGTTACTCGCCACAGGGGAAAGGCGAGCAGTACTTC
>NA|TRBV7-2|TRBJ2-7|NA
CASSLDGPHSYEQYF
TGTGCCAGCAGCTTAGACGGGCCGCATTCCTACGAGCAGTACTTC
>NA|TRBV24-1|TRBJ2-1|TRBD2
CATSDFGTSAEQFF
TGTGCCACCAGTGATTTTGGGACTAGCGCCGAGCAGTTCTTC
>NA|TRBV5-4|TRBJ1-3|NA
CASSLPPGTGNTIYF
TGTGCCAGCAGCTTGCCTCCGGGGACTGGAAACACCATATATTTT
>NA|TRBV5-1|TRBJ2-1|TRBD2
CASSLPGGDSYSYNEQFF
TGCGCCAGCAGCTTGCCGGGAGGCGATAGCTACTCCTACAATGAGCAGTTCTTC
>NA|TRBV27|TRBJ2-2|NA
CASSPSPVRGGELFF
TGTGCCAGCAGCCCGTCTCCGGTCCGTGGCGGGGAGCTGTTTTTT
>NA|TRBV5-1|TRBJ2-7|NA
CASSLDRLLPAEQYF
TGCGCCAGCAGCTTGGATCGCTTATTACCCGCCGAGCAGTACTTC
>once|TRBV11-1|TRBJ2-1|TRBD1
CASSQTTGGTYNEQFF
TGTGCCAGCAGCCAAACAACAGGGGGAACCTACAATGAGCAGTTCTTC
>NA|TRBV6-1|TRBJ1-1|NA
CASSEIFRGEAFF
TGTGCCAGCAGTGAAATTTTCCGCGGGGAAGCTTTCTTT
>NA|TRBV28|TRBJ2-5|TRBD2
CASSLGLAGAQETQYF
TGTGCCAGCAGTTTAGGTTTGGCGGGAGCGCAAGAGACCCAGTACTTC
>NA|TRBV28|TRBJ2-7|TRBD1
CASSYGQDYEQYF
TGTGCCAGCAGCTATGGACAGGACTACGAGCAGTACTTC
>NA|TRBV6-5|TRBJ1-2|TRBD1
CASSYSRGGLYGYTF
TGTGCCAGCAGTTACTCCAGAGGGGGCCTCTATGGCTACACCTTC
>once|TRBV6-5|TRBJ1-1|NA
CASSYSAANTEAFF
TGTGCCAGCAGTTACTCGGCAGCAAACACTGAAGCTTTCTTT
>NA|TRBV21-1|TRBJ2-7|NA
CASSKPPKEQYF
TGTGCCAGCAGCAAACCCCCCAAGGAGCAGTACTTC
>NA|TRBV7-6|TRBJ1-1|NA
CASSSLARAKNTEAFF
TGTGCCAGCAGCTCCCTGGCCCGAGCAAAAAACACTGAAGCTTTCTTT
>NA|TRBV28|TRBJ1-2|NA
CASSSTGVYGYTF
TGTGCCAGCAGTTCCACGGGGGTCTATGGCTACACCTTC
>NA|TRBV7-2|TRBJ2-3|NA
CASSANQGDTQYF
TGTGCCAGCAGCGCTAATCAGGGAGATACGCAGTATTTT
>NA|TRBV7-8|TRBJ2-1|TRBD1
CASSSRQGNAYNEQFF
TGTGCCAGCAGCTCAAGACAGGGTAATGCCTACAATGAGCAGTTCTTC
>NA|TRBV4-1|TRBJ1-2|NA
CASSPTAETNYGYTF
TGCGCCAGCAGCCCGACGGCGGAAACTAACTATGGCTACACCTTC
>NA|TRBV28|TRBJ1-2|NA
CASSPIQELWGYTF
TGTGCCAGCAGTCCCATTCAGGAACTATGGGGCTACACCTTC
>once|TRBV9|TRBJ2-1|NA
CASSVAGRTPQGGEQFF
TGTGCCAGCAGCGTAGCTGGAAGGACTCCTCAAGGCGGAGAGCAGTTCTTC
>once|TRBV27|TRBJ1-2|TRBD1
CASSTGGASYGYTF
TGTGCCAGCAGTACAGGGGGCGCATCCTATGGCTACACCTTC
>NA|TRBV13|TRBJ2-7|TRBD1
CASSLGTEANEQYF
TGTGCCAGCAGCTTGGGGACAGAAGCCAACGAGCAGTACTTC
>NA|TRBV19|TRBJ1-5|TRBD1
CASKTGDVYQPQHF
TGTGCCAGTAAAACAGGGGACGTTTATCAGCCCCAGCATTTT
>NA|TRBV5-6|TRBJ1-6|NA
CASTGGSRNSPLHF
TGTGCCAGCACCGGGGGGTCCAGAAATTCACCCCTCCACTTT
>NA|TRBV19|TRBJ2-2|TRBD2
CASSPTSGTYTGELFF
TGTGCCAGTAGTCCGACTAGCGGGACTTACACCGGGGAGCTGTTTTTT
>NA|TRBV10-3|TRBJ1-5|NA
CAISARVHDQPQHF
TGTGCCATCAGTGCCAGGGTCCATGATCAGCCCCAGCATTTT